This T cell receptor beta chain was found in a study of vaccination and CD4 T cells after COVID-19. As regards this clonotype: Its antigen remains unknown.

Described treatment: roughly nine-day PBMC culture with coronavirus spike peptide pools or control peptides (ViraFEST assay). CDR1 and CDR2 (germline): DFQATT, SNEGSKA (reference sequence). The V gene lost 6 bases and the J gene lost 6 bases, with 9 bases spanning the gap. The CDR3 covers 12 residues. Once obtained from cultured CD4+ T cells, the DNA was sequenced using the Oncomine TCR Beta short-read assay. TCRdb ran MiXCR on the PCR reads and lists one entry per CDR3 protein. This table has 17,000 or so distinct CDR3 sequences, around 70% appearing once. The sample taken for sequencing was CD4+ T cells from blood, cultured in vitro. The clonotype comes from a human donor who had recovered from COVID-19. This chain uses TRBV20-1 with TRBJ1-6; D not resolved. The CDR3 DNA sequence: TGCAGTGCAACAAACCCTAATTCACCCCTCCACTTT. Its translation is CSATNPNSPLHF.